Listed below are T cell receptor beta chains from one sample, sequenced in a study of cytomegalovirus exposure and HLA in healthy donors. Clones were sequenced by immunoSEQ multiplex PCR, and TCRdb holds only the in-frame ones, with some missing. The table includes 150,000 to 200,000 clones, roughly 80% detected once. Sequenced: PBMCs. The receptors derive from a man aged 25 to 40 in good health and CMV-seropositive. Each CDR3 is given with its conserved first and last residue. A D gene is named only where the DNA matches it firmly. The listing skips clone size in some rows; elsewhere it reads once, few, many or a size class.

cdr3_length clone_size d_call j_call v_call cdr3_aa cdr3_nt
13 . . TRBJ2-1 TRBV7-9 CASSLGRNNEQFF TGTGCCAGCAGCTTAGGCAGAAACAATGAGCAGTTCTTC
15 few TRBD1 TRBJ1-2 TRBV19 CASSLQGSAHYGYTF TGTGCCAGTAGTCTACAGGGGAGTGCTCACTATGGCTACACCTTC
15 . . TRBJ2-1 TRBV7-9 CASSGGLVSYNEQFF TGTGCCAGCAGCGGAGGACTGGTCTCCTACAATGAGCAGTTCTTC
13 . TRBD1 TRBJ2-1 TRBV5-4 CASGQGQVNEQFF TGTGCCAGCGGCCAAGGACAGGTCAATGAGCAGTTCTTC
13 few . TRBJ1-2 TRBV4-3 CASSQQVNYGYTF TGCGCCAGCAGCCAGCAGGTTAACTATGGCTACACCTTC
15 . . TRBJ2-3 TRBV7-2 CASSLGTGYTDTQYF TGTGCCAGCAGCTTAGGCACAGGCTACACAGATACGCAGTATTTT
13 . . TRBJ1-2 TRBV7-2 CASSLGRAYGYTF TGTGCCAGCAGCTTAGGCAGGGCCTATGGCTACACCTTC
16 . . TRBJ2-3 TRBV5-1 CASSFRRGVSTDTQYF TGCGCCAGCAGCTTCCGGAGGGGAGTTAGCACAGATACGCAGTATTTT
15 once TRBD1 TRBJ2-2 TRBV7-2 CATARQGESTGELFF TGTGCCACCGCCCGACAGGGGGAAAGCACCGGGGAGCTGTTTTTT
13 . . TRBJ1-4 TRBV7-8 CASSLALDSKLFF TGTGCCAGCAGCTTAGCGCTGGACTCTAAACTGTTTTTT
17 . . TRBJ1-6 TRBV2 CASSPRGMSSYNSPLHF TGTGCCAGCAGTCCCCGGGGGATGAGCTCCTATAATTCACCCCTCCACTTT
16 . TRBD2 TRBJ2-7 TRBV4-3 CASSQDIGLAAYEQYF TGCGCCAGCAGCCAGGATATCGGACTAGCCGCCTACGAGCAGTACTTC
15 . TRBD1 TRBJ2-7 TRBV7-9 CASSLGQGWSYEQYF TGTGCCAGCAGCTTGGGACAGGGATGGTCCTACGAGCAGTACTTC
16 . . TRBJ1-2 TRBV18 CASSPPGGGPIYGYTF TGTGCCAGCTCACCCCCGGGGGGGGGTCCGATCTATGGCTACACCTTC
11 once . TRBJ2-1 TRBV20-1 CSAPPRNEQFF TGCAGTGCGCCGCCCCGGAATGAGCAGTTCTTC
16 . . TRBJ2-7 TRBV27 CASSFGQGGNPYEQYF TGTGCCAGCAGTTTTGGGCAGGGTGGAAACCCCTACGAGCAGTACTTC
15 . TRBD1 TRBJ1-5 TRBV7-2 CASSLGGTGAQPQHF TGTGCCAGCAGCTTAGGAGGGACAGGGGCTCAGCCCCAGCATTTT
13 few . TRBJ1-6 TRBV13 CASSLKADSPLHF TGTGCCAGCAGCTTAAAAGCGGATTCACCCCTCCACTTT
17 . TRBD1 TRBJ1-6 TRBV30 CAWSRYRGGSYNSPLHF TGTGCCTGGAGTCGATACAGGGGTGGCTCCTATAATTCACCCCTCCACTTT
18 . . TRBJ1-5 TRBV6-1 CASSERRPWDTGLQPQHF TGTGCCAGCAGTGAAAGGCGCCCCTGGGACACCGGTTTGCAGCCCCAGCATTTT
15 . . TRBJ1-2 TRBV7-6 CASSLGPGGYYGYTF TGTGCCAGCAGCTTAGGGCCAGGAGGATACTATGGCTACACCTTC
15 . . TRBJ2-3 TRBV9 CASSVGARITDTQYF TGTGCCAGCAGCGTAGGGGCGAGAATCACAGATACGCAGTATTTT
16 . . TRBJ1-5 TRBV30 CAWREKPGQPNQPQHF TGTGCCTGGAGGGAAAAACCGGGACAACCAAATCAGCCCCAGCATTTT
15 . TRBD2 TRBJ2-1 TRBV7-6 CASSLVAGGLNEQFF TGTGCCAGCAGCTTAGTAGCGGGGGGGCTTAATGAGCAGTTCTTC
21 . TRBD2 TRBJ2-7 TRBV14 CASSPFPGGTSGGRSSYEQYF TGTGCCAGCAGCCCATTCCCAGGGGGGACTAGCGGGGGGCGAAGCTCCTACGAGCAGTACTTC
16 . TRBD2 TRBJ2-3 TRBV11-2 CASSSGAGGLRAAQYF TGTGCCAGCAGCTCAGGGGCGGGGGGGCTTCGGGCGGCGCAGTATTTT
15 . TRBD1 TRBJ1-3 TRBV6-5 CASSYEGARGNTIYF TGTGCCAGCAGTTACGAGGGGGCTAGAGGAAACACCATATATTTT
16 . . TRBJ2-7 TRBV5-6 CASSQRVAVISYEQYF TGTGCCAGCAGTCAGCGGGTGGCAGTGATATCCTACGAGCAGTACTTC
15 . TRBD2 TRBJ2-1 TRBV30 CAWGRAGASWDEQFF TGTGCCTGGGGAAGAGCGGGGGCCTCGTGGGATGAGCAGTTCTTC
14 few . TRBJ2-7 TRBV5-1 CASSSSTGSYEQYF TGCGCCAGCAGCTCTTCGACAGGCTCCTACGAGCAGTACTTC
17 . TRBD1 TRBJ1-1 TRBV18 CASSPRGQEGVNTEAFF TGTGCCAGCTCACCGCGAGGACAGGAGGGCGTGAACACTGAAGCTTTCTTT
19 . TRBD1 TRBJ1-5 TRBV7-2 CASSLVGPHRGLGNQPQHF TGTGCCAGCAGCTTAGTGGGCCCCCACAGGGGGCTGGGCAATCAGCCCCAGCATTTT
15 . TRBD1 TRBJ1-6 TRBV6-5 CASSALGGSSSPLHF TGTGCCAGCTCGGCGTTAGGGGGCTCTAGTTCACCCCTCCACTTT
14 . TRBD1 TRBJ2-3 TRBV29-1 CSVEGGQGADTQYF TGCAGCGTTGAGGGGGGACAGGGGGCAGATACGCAGTATTTT
15 . . TRBJ2-7 TRBV2 CASILQRELGYEQYF TGTGCCAGCATCCTCCAAAGGGAGTTGGGCTACGAGCAGTACTTC
13 . . TRBJ1-2 TRBV7-9 CASSLSVGYGYTF TGTGCCAGCAGCTTGTCGGTCGGCTATGGCTACACCTTC
13 few . TRBJ2-5 TRBV5-3 CARSMGLSETQYF TGTGCCAGAAGCATGGGACTGTCGGAGACCCAGTACTTC
17 once . TRBJ2-4 TRBV21-1 CASSKGGEPLAKNIQYF TGTGCCAGCAGCAAAGGGGGGGAGCCTCTAGCCAAAAACATTCAGTACTTC
14 . TRBD1 TRBJ1-1 TRBV27 CASSEQGAYTEAFF TGTGCCAGCAGCGAACAGGGGGCGTACACTGAAGCTTTCTTT
14 . . TRBJ1-2 TRBV5-3 CARSAGGANYGYTF TGTGCCAGAAGCGCCGGGGGAGCTAACTATGGCTACACCTTC
16 . . TRBJ1-5 TRBV27 CASSPTYRVGNQPQHF TGTGCCAGCAGTCCCACTTACAGGGTTGGAAATCAGCCCCAGCATTTT
18 . TRBD1 TRBJ1-2 TRBV4-1 CASSQWVTQGALDYGYTF TGCGCCAGCAGCCAGTGGGTGACACAGGGGGCGTTGGACTATGGCTACACCTTC
14 few . TRBJ1-5 TRBV11-2 CASSSDRTNQPQHF TGTGCCAGCAGCTCCGACAGGACGAATCAGCCCCAGCATTTT
13 once . TRBJ2-5 TRBV14 CASSLSGVGTQYF TGTGCCAGCAGCCTCTCCGGGGTGGGGACCCAGTACTTC
18 . TRBD1 TRBJ2-1 TRBV4-1 CASSQRDLLDRGRNEQFF TGCGCCAGCAGCCAACGGGACCTTCTTGACAGGGGACGGAATGAGCAGTTCTTC
14 . . TRBJ1-2 TRBV5-4 CASNTQGLHYGYTF TGTGCCAGCAACACACAGGGTCTCCACTATGGCTACACCTTC